These 26 T cell receptor beta chains were sequenced from one sample in a study of cytomegalovirus exposure and HLA in healthy donors. It was with 60 Vbeta and 13 Jbeta primers that the PCR ran. TCRdb's table, derived via immunoSEQ multiplex PCR, lists solely in-frame clones and lacks some. The sample comprises roughly 130,000 clones, about four fifths of which are singletons, and approximately 1% rests with the top ten. The sequenced sample consisted of PBMCs. The receptors here all came from a human donor in good health.

V gene TRBV11-1 combines with J gene TRBJ2-1; 11 bases map to TRBD2. V lost 4 bases, J lost 8 bases, and 7 bases stayed unmatched. This CDR3 comprises 15 residues. Germline values: CDR1 SGHAT, CDR2 FQDESV (reference sequence). CDR3 sequence reads: CASSSLAGGLHEQFF. The CDR3 coding sequence is TGTGCCAGCAGCTCCCTAGCGGGGGGCTTACATGAGCAGTTCTTC.

The rearrangement links TRBV4-2 to TRBJ2-7; 9 bases line up with TRBD2. The J segment lost 3 bases and the V segment lost 0 bases, leaving 9 bases of the junction unmatched. Looked up from germline, CDR1 is LGHNA and CDR2 is YNFKEQ. The CDR3 is 17 residues long. Written as DNA, the CDR3 is TGTGCCAGCAGCCAAGATAGGAGCGGGGGGCTCCTCTACGAGCAGTACTTC. Its protein is CASSQDRSGGLLYEQYF.

There are a few counts of this clone. The chain has TRBV6-1 and TRBJ2-7; the D gene is possibly TRBD1 (6 bases). The CDR3 length is 14 residues. Germline CDR1 MNHNS, CDR2 SASEGT. Trimming removed 11 bases from V and 3 bases from J, with 20 bases in between. The CDR3 spells CASYQSGTHYEQYF. The CDR3 bases are TGTGCCTCTTACCAGTCCGGGACACACTACGAGCAGTACTTC.

The chain uses TRBV6-6 and TRBJ1-1; possibly TRBD1 for D (5 bases). V was trimmed by 4 bases and J by 1 base, leaving 13 bases between them. Per the germline V gene, CDR1 is MNHNY and CDR2 is SVGAGI (reference sequence). This CDR3 region has 15 residues. The CDR3 sequence is CASSSGRGGNTEAFF. CDR3 sequence (DNA): TGTGCCAGCAGTTCCGGGCGGGGGGGGAACACTGAAGCTTTCTTT.

The V and J genes are TRBV9 and TRBJ1-5, with 7 bases identical to TRBD1. V lost 0 bases, J lost 3 bases, and 3 bases stayed unmatched. The CDR3 extends over 15 amino acids. CDR1 is SGDLS, CDR2 YYNGEE, per germline. The CDR3 sequence is CASSVEGGPNQPQHF. DNA of the CDR3: TGTGCCAGCAGCGTAGAAGGGGGCCCCAATCAGCCCCAGCATTTT.

This chain connects TRBV13 to TRBJ2-1, with D unresolved. CDR1 is PRHDT, CDR2 FYEKMQ, per germline (reference sequence). The V and J ends lost 5 bases and 6 bases respectively, with 8 bases between them. The CDR3 contains 12 residues. The CDR3 protein is CASSLWANEQFF. The CDR3 bases are TGTGCCAGCAGCCTCTGGGCCAATGAGCAGTTCTTC.

This clone was found a few times. Here the CDR3 DNA reads TGTGCCAGCTATGCGGGGACAGATACGCAGTATTTT. Translating it yields CASYAGTDTQYF. The V and J genes are TRBV2 and TRBJ2-3; D possibly corresponds to TRBD2 (6 bases). This CDR3 has 12 residues. Per germline, CDR1 SNHLY and CDR2 FYNNEI. Trimming took off 8 bases at V and 3 bases at J, with 9 bases between the two ends.

This chain links TRBV6-5 with TRBJ1-2; 11 bases agree with TRBD1. This CDR3 region has 15 residues. Germline V gene data show CDR1 as MNHEY and CDR2 as SVGAGI. V was pared by 5 bases and J by 3 bases, with 5 bases of the junction left unmatched. In DNA form, the CDR3 reads TGTGCCAGCAGTGGGCCGGGACAGGGGGACTATGGCTACACCTTC. This gives the protein CASSGPGQGDYGYTF.

The table lists this clone with a count of one. The chain links TRBV2 to TRBJ1-3; D is perhaps TRBD1 (5 bases). The ends were cut back, 3 bases at V and 0 bases at J, with 15 bases in the middle. The CDR3 consists of 17 residues. In germline, CDR1 is SNHLY, CDR2 FYNNEI. The CDR3 DNA reads TGTGCCAGCAGTGATCAGGGAGGGTTCCCCTCTGGAAACACCATATATTTT. Its translation is CASSDQGGFPSGNTIYF.

V and J are TRBV5-1 and TRBJ1-2; D may be TRBD1 (5 bases). Trimming took off 0 bases at V and 0 bases at J, with 12 bases between the two ends. Germline lookup yields CDR1 SGHRS and CDR2 YFSETQ. The CDR3 runs 16 residues. The CDR3 reads CASSLAATGANYGYTF. CDR3 DNA sequence: TGCGCCAGCAGCTTGGCAGCTACAGGAGCTAACTATGGCTACACCTTC. Supplemented by reference TRBV5-1 and TRBJ1-2, the full variable domain reads KAGVTQTPRYLIKTRGQQVTLSCSPISGHRSVSWYQQTPGQGLQFLFEYFSETQRNKGNFPGRFSGRQFSNSRSEMNVSTLELGDSALYLCASSLAATGANYGYTFGSGTRLTVV.

This clone was counted a single time. The V call is TRBV6-4, the J call TRBJ2-1, with TRBD2 matching over 7 bases. Germline trimming cut 0 bases from V and 4 bases from J; bases unmatched to any gene: 6. CDR1 and CDR2 (germline): MRHNA, SNTAGT. CDR3 length: 16 amino acids. The CDR3 nucleotides read TGTGCCAGCAGTGACTCCCTAGCGGCGAGTTACAATGAGCAGTTCTTC. Translating it yields CASSDSLAASYNEQFF.

V usage is TRBV14 and J usage is TRBJ1-4; tentatively, D is TRBD1 (5 bases). The V end lost 4 bases, the J end lost 3 bases, and 12 bases lay between the germline ends. Germline values: CDR1 SGHDN, CDR2 FVKESK. The CDR3 contains 15 residues. CDR3 nucleotide sequence: TGTGCCAGCAGCCCGCGACAGTTCTCTAATGAAAAACTGTTTTTT. Protein: CASSPRQFSNEKLFF.

This clone has a single count. The rearrangement uses TRBV19 and TRBJ2-5; 9 bases agree with TRBD2. V was pared by 3 bases and J by 5 bases, with 10 bases of the junction left unmatched. The CDR3 is 16 amino acids. The germline V gene encodes CDR1 LNHDA and CDR2 SQIVND (reference sequence). CDR3 sequence (DNA): TGTGCCAGTAGTATGGAGCGGGGGGCGGGATCGGAGACCCAGTACTTC. Protein sequence: CASSMERGAGSETQYF.

V is TRBV6-6 and J is TRBJ1-1; D is undetermined. Looked up from germline, CDR1 is MNHNY and CDR2 is SVGAGI (reference sequence). Between the trimmed V and J ends, which lost 7 bases and 1 base, there was a span of 13 bases. There are 14 residues in the CDR3. CDR3: CASTPRGRNTEAFF. CDR3 in DNA: TGTGCCAGCACCCCCCGCGGCAGGAACACTGAAGCTTTCTTT.

The rearrangement joins TRBV4-1 to TRBJ1-3; tentative D call: TRBD1 (5 bases). CDR1 is MGHRA and CDR2 is YSYEKL in the germline V gene. The length of the CDR3 is 18 residues. Trimming shortened V by 1 base and J by 0 bases, and 16 bases separated the two germline ends. The CDR3 here is CASSQADIYYASGNTIYF. The CDR3 bases are TGCGCCAGCAGCCAAGCGGACATCTACTATGCCTCTGGAAACACCATATATTTT.

The table lists this clone with a few counts. The rearrangement uses TRBV2 and TRBJ2-2; D unresolved. V was cut by 6 bases and J by 7 bases, with 6 bases left in between. In germline, CDR1 is SNHLY, CDR2 FYNNEI. CDR3 size: 11 residues. The CDR3 DNA reads TGTGCCAGCAGCTATAGCGGGGAGCTGTTTTTT. Translation gives CASSYSGELFF.

This clone was recorded once. This rearrangement joins TRBV13 to TRBJ1-6; possibly TRBD1 for D (6 bases). The germline gives CDR1 PRHDT, CDR2 FYEKMQ (reference sequence). Deletions cut 5 bases from V and 10 bases from J, with 18 bases between. The CDR3 contains 15 residues. The CDR3 region is CASSRRGGVDSPLHF. Written as DNA, the CDR3 is TGTGCCAGCAGCCGCCGAGGGGGGGTCGACTCACCCCTCCACTTT. Full variable domain (remainder filled in from reference TRBV13 and TRBJ1-6): AAGVIQSPRHLIKEKRETATLKCYPIPRHDTVYWYQQGPGQDPQFLISFYEKMQSDKGSIPDRFSAQQFSDYHSELNMSSLELGDSALYFCASSRRGGVDSPLHFGNGTRLTVT.

The V gene is TRBV7-6, the J gene TRBJ1-5; D may be TRBD1 (5 bases). The V gene's germline CDR1 is SGHVS and CDR2 FNYEAQ. V lost 3 bases and J 7 bases, leaving 16 bases between the germline ends. The CDR3 is 15 amino acids. CDR3 DNA: TGTGCCAGCAGCTTGGAAGGGGCTCTAGGGCAGCCCCAGCATTTT. Protein: CASSLEGALGQPQHF.

The chain carries TRBV4-2 and TRBJ1-4; TRBD1 matches 10 bases. Germline CDR1 is LGHNA and CDR2 is YNFKEQ. The ends lost 0 bases at V and 10 bases at J; junction bases unmatched: 11. The CDR3 has 17 amino acids. CDR3 sequence reads: CASSQDLPGQGPLKLFF. The CDR3 DNA reads TGTGCCAGCAGCCAAGATCTGCCGGGACAGGGGCCTTTAAAACTGTTTTTT.

The chain is built from TRBV13 and TRBJ1-2; 9 nucleotides match TRBD1. The CDR3 is 15 residues long. Trimming took 5 bases from V and 4 from J; bases not matched to a gene: 8. Per germline, CDR1 PRHDT and CDR2 FYEKMQ (reference sequence). The CDR3 DNA follows: TGTGCCAGCAGCCCCCTCCCGGACAGGGGCTATGGCTACACCTTC. Protein sequence: CASSPLPDRGYGYTF. Looking up the rest from reference TRBV13 and TRBJ1-2 gives the full variable domain: AAGVIQSPRHLIKEKRETATLKCYPIPRHDTVYWYQQGPGQDPQFLISFYEKMQSDKGSIPDRFSAQQFSDYHSELNMSSLELGDSALYFCASSPLPDRGYGYTFGSGTRLTVV.

The chain is built from TRBV9 and TRBJ1-1; D is undetermined. Per the germline V gene, CDR1 is SGDLS and CDR2 is YYNGEE. The CDR3 runs 13 residues. V was clipped by 0 bases and J by 3 bases, with 6 bases between them. CDR3 sequence reads: CASSVGGYTEAFF. CDR3 DNA sequence: TGTGCCAGCAGCGTAGGAGGGTACACTGAAGCTTTCTTT. Full variable domain (outside the CDR3, taken from reference TRBV9 and TRBJ1-1): DSGVTQTPKHLITATGQRVTLRCSPRSGDLSVYWYQQSLDQGLQFLIQYYNGEERAKGNILERFSAQQFPDLHSELNLSSLELGDSALYFCASSVGGYTEAFFGQGTRLTVV.

This clone was detected once. The chain employs TRBV9 and TRBJ2-2, with no clear D. Trimming cost V 2 bases and J 1 base, with 6 bases left between them. The CDR3 has 14 residues. The germline gives CDR1 SGDLS, CDR2 YYNGEE. The CDR3 DNA sequence: TGTGCCAGCAGCGTCGGGTGGAACACCGGGGAGCTGTTTTTT. Protein: CASSVGWNTGELFF.

V is TRBV2 and J is TRBJ1-4, with 8 bases lining up with TRBD1. Germline-derived CDR1 and CDR2 are SNHLY and FYNNEI. Trimming took 5 bases from V and 4 from J; bases not matched to a gene: 9. The CDR3 is 16 residues long. CDR3 sequence: CASSRTGTKNNEKLFF. CDR3 DNA: TGTGCCAGCAGTAGGACAGGGACAAAAAATAATGAAAAACTGTTTTTT.

This chain links TRBV28 with TRBJ2-7; possible D gene TRBD1, 5 bases. This CDR3 contains 14 residues. V lost 8 bases and J 2 bases, leaving 16 bases between the germline ends. The germline gives CDR1 MDHEN, CDR2 SYDVKM. CDR3 DNA sequence: TGTGCCAGCCTTACGAGACAGACCCCCTACGAGCAGTACTTC. This codes for CASLTRQTPYEQYF.

The chain joins TRBV4-1 to TRBJ2-3, with a weak D call TRBD2 (6 bases). V was trimmed by 0 bases and J by 1 base, leaving 11 bases between them. The CDR3 loop spans 16 amino acids. CDR1 and CDR2 from the germline V gene are MGHRA and YSYEKL. The CDR3: CASSQDLGTGTDTQYF. The DNA for the CDR3 is TGCGCCAGCAGCCAAGATCTGGGGACTGGCACAGATACGCAGTATTTT.

This clone turned up a few times. V gene TRBV10-2 combines with J gene TRBJ1-1; D not certain. Germline CDR1 is WSHSY and CDR2 is SAAADI. CDR3 length: 13 residues. The V and J ends lost 2 bases and 3 bases respectively, with 7 bases between them. CDR3 protein: CASSEGSYTEAFF. For the CDR3, the DNA is TGCGCCAGCAGTGAGGGCTCTTACACTGAAGCTTTCTTT.